The following is a T cell receptor (beta chain) sequence with its context. This CDR3 spans 14 amino acids. CDR1 and CDR2 from the germline V gene are DFQATT and SNEGSKA (reference sequence). The V segment lost 2 bases and the J segment 7 bases; nucleotides outside the gene matches: 9. These data originate in a study of patients and donors after allogeneic stem cell transplantation. MiXCR, applied by TCRdb to the RT-PCR reads, yields one record per CDR3 protein. Counted here are 98,000 or so distinct CDR3 sequences, approximately 40% occurring once; the ten biggest clones make up around 30%. The origin of this receptor is a human donor who was either an allogeneic HSCT recipient or a stem cell or donor lymphocyte infusion donor (not recorded which). It is not recorded whose cells these are; they may come from a transplant donor. This sequence joins TRBV20-1 and TRBJ1-2; 8 bases fit TRBD1. The sample comprised blood, either unsorted or a sorted T cell fraction (not recorded which). In DNA, the CDR3 is TGCAGTGCTAGAAGTGACAGGGGTTTCGGTGGCTACACCTTC. Translating gives CSARSDRGFGGYTF.